Listed below are T cell receptor beta chains from one sample, sequenced in a study of blood T cell repertoires in COVID-19. Method: immunoSEQ multiplex PCR; TCRdb's copy keeps in-frame clones and lacks some. The table includes 100,000 to 150,000 clones, roughly 80% detected once. The sample taken for sequencing was PBMCs or T cells enriched from blood (not recorded which). The receptors here all came from a man between 35 and 55 years old with acute COVID-19. The CDR3 runs from the conserved cysteine through the conserved F or W. A D gene is named only where the DNA matches it firmly. Clone size appears in some rows only: once, few, many, or a class for an expanded clone.

v_call	clone_size	d_call	j_call	cdr3_nt	cdr3_aa
TRBV12-3/TRBV12-4	-	TRBD1	TRBJ1-2	TGTGCCAGCAGTTTTGAGACAGGGACCGGCTACACCTTC	CASSFETGTGYTF
TRBV9	-	-	TRBJ2-5	TGTGCCAGCAGCGTAGAATATCCAGAGACCCAGTACTTC	CASSVEYPETQYF
TRBV24-1	-	-	TRBJ1-1	TGTGCCACCAGTGATTTGCCTCAGGGTCCAACTGAAGCTTTCTTT	CATSDLPQGPTEAFF
TRBV9	-	TRBD2	TRBJ2-2	TGTGCCAGCAGCGTAACAGCGGGAGGAATCGGGGAGCTGTTTTTT	CASSVTAGGIGELFF
TRBV18	-	TRBD1	TRBJ2-2	TGTGCCAGCTCACCTAACCCCGGGACAGGAAACACCGGGGAGCTGTTTTTT	CASSPNPGTGNTGELFF
TRBV7-2	once	-	TRBJ1-4	TGTGCCAGCAGCTTATTCGCCTCGGAGAAACTGTTTTTT	CASSLFASEKLFF
TRBV18	-	-	TRBJ1-4	TGTGCCAGCTCACCATCCAGGGGCTCAGCTAATGAAAAACTGTTTTTT	CASSPSRGSANEKLFF
TRBV19	-	TRBD1	TRBJ1-2	TGTGCCAGTAGTCCTAGACAGGGCGCCTACACCTTC	CASSPRQGAYTF
TRBV7-2	-	TRBD2	TRBJ2-5	TGTGCCAGCAGCTTCAATGGTGCGGGGGGCGGAGAGACCCAGTACTTC	CASSFNGAGGGETQYF
TRBV7-9	-	-	TRBJ2-1	TGTGCCAGCAGCCCGGCCGGGGGGCAGGGCAATGAGCAGTTCTTC	CASSPAGGQGNEQFF
TRBV4-2	-	-	TRBJ2-7	TGTGCCAGCAGCCAAGCCTCTAGCGAGACCTACGAGCAGTACTTC	CASSQASSETYEQYF
TRBV7-9	few	-	TRBJ2-1	TGTGCCAGCAGCTTGGCGGGAAGATTCGAGCAGTTCTTC	CASSLAGRFEQFF
TRBV4-1	-	-	TRBJ2-1	TGCGCCAGCAGCCGGGAGCCCATTTACAATGAGCAGTTCTTC	CASSREPIYNEQFF
TRBV5-1	-	TRBD2	TRBJ2-1	TGCGCCAGCACACCAATTACTAGCGGGGGGGAGCAGTTCTTC	CASTPITSGGEQFF
TRBV7-3	-	-	TRBJ2-4	TGTGCCAGCAGCCCGCAGGCAGGAAACATTCAGTACTTC	CASSPQAGNIQYF
TRBV18	-	-	TRBJ1-5	TGTGCCAGCTCACCAGCTGAGGATCAGCCCCAGCATTTT	CASSPAEDQPQHF
TRBV23-1	-	-	TRBJ2-1	TGCGCCAGCTTCCGACAGGACTTAGCGTTCTTC	CASFRQDLAFF
TRBV27	-	TRBD2	TRBJ2-5	TGTGCCAGCAGTTTTAGCGGGACCCAAGAGACCCAGTACTTC	CASSFSGTQETQYF
TRBV2	-	-	TRBJ1-3	TGTGCCAGCAGTCAATCAGGAATTGGAAACACCATATATTTT	CASSQSGIGNTIYF
TRBV3-1/TRBV3-2	-	TRBD2	TRBJ2-2	TGTGCCAGCAGCCAAGAAGGCGGGGGACTCACCGGGGAGCTGTTTTTT	CASSQEGGGLTGELFF
TRBV18	-	-	TRBJ1-2	TGTGCCAGCTCACCACCGGGCACCCACTATGGCTACACCTTC	CASSPPGTHYGYTF
TRBV11-1	-	-	TRBJ2-2	TGTGCCAGCAGCTTTCGGTACACCGGGGAGCTGTTTTTT	CASSFRYTGELFF
TRBV29-1	-	-	TRBJ1-1	TGCAGCGTTATTAGGAACACTGAAGCTTTCTTT	CSVIRNTEAFF
TRBV10-1	-	-	TRBJ1-2	TGCGCCAGCATAACAGGGAACTATGGCTACACCTTC	CASITGNYGYTF
TRBV7-2	-	-	TRBJ1-3	TGTGCCAGCAGCTTAGCGGGGACAATAGAGGGAAACACCATATATTTT	CASSLAGTIEGNTIYF
TRBV7-9	-	TRBD1	TRBJ1-5	TGTGCCAGCAGCCGAACCACAGGGGGAAATCAGCCCCAGCATTTT	CASSRTTGGNQPQHF
TRBV5-1	-	TRBD1	TRBJ2-7	TGCGCCAGCAGCTTGGGAGGGACAGGGCGCCCCTACGAGCAGTACTTC	CASSLGGTGRPYEQYF
TRBV5-1	-	TRBD1	TRBJ2-1	TGCGCCAGCACTAAAATGACAGGGTCGGGCAATGAGCAGTTCTTC	CASTKMTGSGNEQFF
TRBV5-6	-	-	TRBJ2-6	TGTGCCAGCAGCCTTCTAGGTGTCTCTGGGGCCAACGTCCTGACTTTC	CASSLLGVSGANVLTF
TRBV19	-	TRBD1	TRBJ1-4	TGTGCCAGTGGACGACAGGGGGCGCTGGAAAAACTGTTTTTT	CASGRQGALEKLFF
TRBV6-1	-	-	TRBJ1-6	TGTGCCAGCAGTGAAGGGTGGCAGTATAATTCACCCCTCCACTTT	CASSEGWQYNSPLHF
TRBV9	-	-	TRBJ1-1	TGTGCCAGCAGCGCCCAGCTGGGCAACACTGAAGCTTTCTTT	CASSAQLGNTEAFF
TRBV30	-	TRBD1	TRBJ2-7	TGTGCTGTGAGGGGACAGGGACGGTACGAGCAGTACTTC	CAVRGQGRYEQYF
TRBV7-8	-	TRBD2	TRBJ2-7	TGTGCCAGCAGCTTACGGGCTAGCGGGGCCTCCTACGAGCAGTACTTC	CASSLRASGASYEQYF
TRBV7-9	-	TRBD2	TRBJ2-7	TGTGCCAGCAGCCGACTAGCGGGAGAGGGCGAGCAGTACTTC	CASSRLAGEGEQYF
TRBV19	-	TRBD1	TRBJ1-1	TGTGCCAGTACTGTCCTGGGACAGGGGCGGGCTGAAGCTTTCTTT	CASTVLGQGRAEAFF
TRBV5-5	-	TRBD2	TRBJ2-5	TGTGCCAGCAGCGGGGGAGGAGGGACCGGCGGGGGGGAGACCCAGTACTTC	CASSGGGGTGGGETQYF
TRBV28	-	-	TRBJ2-7	TGTGCCAGCAGACTAAGCTACGAGCAGTACTTC	CASRLSYEQYF
TRBV6-5	-	TRBD1	TRBJ1-5	TGTGCCAGCATCCTGCGGACAGGGGGCGATCAGCCCCAGCATTTT	CASILRTGGDQPQHF
TRBV3-1/TRBV3-2	once	TRBD1	TRBJ1-1	TGTGCCAGCAGTCGACAGGGGGGCACTGAAGCTTTCTTT	CASSRQGGTEAFF
TRBV18	-	-	TRBJ2-7	TGTGCCAGCTCACCAAGTTTACAATTCTTCTACGAGCAGTACTTC	CASSPSLQFFYEQYF
TRBV30	-	-	TRBJ1-1	TGTGCCTCCCCATCCAGGGAGAACACTGAAGCTTTCTTT	CASPSRENTEAFF
TRBV28	-	TRBD1	TRBJ2-2	TGTGCCAGCAGTTTAAACAGGGGGCTGTTTTTT	CASSLNRGLFF